This T cell receptor (beta chain) was sequenced in a study of T-cell reconstitution after alpha-beta-depleted transplantation in children. Study results and limitations: After one year, T-cell counts and TCRbeta diversity mostly came from new T cells.

The TCRbeta library was prepared with unique molecular identifiers. TCRdb re-derived calls from the PCR reads in MiXCR, one entry per CDR3 protein. The sample includes 700,000 to 950,000 distinct CDR3 sequences, roughly 16% seen only once; the top ten take roughly 5%. This clonotype showed up just a few times. The antigen is unknown. The sample here was PBMCs, mostly from graft donor cells, taken 360 days after TCRalphabeta/CD19-depleted stem cell transplant. The clonotype originates from a male patient aged 10 to 17 who had a stem cell transplant for acute lymphoblastic leukemia, so the T cells may come from the graft donor.

The CDR3: CASSLGQLWAQYF. The DNA of the CDR3 is TGTGCCAGCAGCCTAGGACAATTATGGGCCCAGTACTTC. The V gene is TRBV3-1, the J gene TRBJ2-5; TRBD1 is a possible D gene (5 bases). The CDR3 is made up of 13 amino acids. CDR1 is LGHDT, CDR2 YNNKEL, per germline (reference sequence). Deletions cut 4 bases from V and 9 bases from J, with 15 bases between.